These 29 T cell receptor beta chains came from one sample sequenced in a study of blood T cell repertoires in COVID-19. TCRdb keeps only in-frame clones here, not all; method: immunoSEQ multiplex PCR. The sample carries 220,000 or so clones, approximately 90% recorded once. Source material: peripheral blood. Receptors were obtained from a woman aged 50 to 60 with COVID-19, enrolled during active disease.

The rearrangement uses TRBV3-1 (or the pseudogene TRBV3-2) and TRBJ2-5, with 7 bases identical to TRBD1. CDR1 is LGHDT and CDR2 is YNNKEL in the germline V gene (reference sequence). The V gene end was trimmed by 3 bases and the J gene end by 7 bases; junction bases not matched to a gene: 2. CDR3 length: 12 residues. The CDR3 sequence is CASSQTGRTQYF. The CDR3 DNA reads as TGTGCCAGCAGCCAGACAGGGAGGACCCAGTACTTC.

The chain combines TRBV6-2 or TRBV6-3 with TRBJ1-6; 9 bases line up with TRBD1. The trim removed 2 bases at V and 9 bases at J, leaving 2 bases unmatched. Looked up from germline, CDR1 is MNHEY and CDR2 is SVGEGT. CDR3 length equals 14 residues. The CDR3 loop is CASSYGQGTSPLHF. The CDR3, as DNA: TGTGCCAGCAGTTACGGACAGGGGACTTCACCCCTCCACTTT.

The V call is TRBV11-3, the J call TRBJ2-2, with 7 bases identical to TRBD2. The CDR3 totals 14 residues. Trimming removed 5 bases from V and 5 bases from J; junction bases left unmatched: 5. Germline loops: CDR1 SGHNT, CDR2 YENEEA. The CDR3 here is CASSLGGNTGELFF. The CDR3 DNA reads TGTGCCAGCAGCCTGGGGGGGAATACCGGGGAGCTGTTTTTT.

A single count supports this clone. The chain is built from TRBV28 and TRBJ1-1; D might be TRBD1 (5 bases). Per the germline V gene, CDR1 is MDHEN and CDR2 is SYDVKM. CDR3 length equals 14 residues. Trimming took off 10 bases at V and 1 base at J, with 16 bases between the two ends. The CDR3 spells CAIQLGGRNTEAFF. CDR3 coding DNA: TGTGCCATCCAACTGGGGGGTCGGAACACTGAAGCTTTCTTT.

The rearrangement joins TRBV19 to TRBJ1-3, with D tentatively TRBD1 (5 bases). Trimming pared 3 bases from V and 2 bases from J, leaving 8 bases between. This CDR3 comprises 14 residues. Germline V gene data show CDR1 as LNHDA and CDR2 as SQIVND (reference sequence). CDR3 region: CASSIMGPGNTIYF. DNA of the CDR3: TGTGCCAGTAGTATCATGGGGCCTGGAAACACCATATATTTT.

J is TRBJ2-7 and V is TRBV27; 9 bases line up with TRBD2. This CDR3 comprises 14 residues. CDR1 and CDR2 (germline): MNHEY, SMNVEV (reference sequence). V lost 0 bases, J lost 4 bases, and 1 base stayed unmatched. The CDR3 loop reads CASSLSSGGYEQYF. The CDR3 DNA reads TGTGCCAGCAGTTTATCGAGCGGGGGGTACGAGCAGTACTTC.

Regarding this clone: The same CDR3 can be traced to other DNA sequences in this sample. The chain employs TRBV28 and TRBJ1-3; perhaps TRBD1 as D (6 bases). The CDR3 is made up of 15 amino acids. Looked up from germline, CDR1 is MDHEN and CDR2 is SYDVKM. Trimming removed 3 bases at V and 7 bases at J, with 16 bases between. CDR3 amino acids: CASSFLPGAGNTIYF. The CDR3 DNA is TGTGCCAGCAGTTTCCTTCCAGGGGCCGGTAACACCATATATTTT. The full variable domain, its missing parts supplied by reference TRBV28 and TRBJ1-3, is DVKVTQSSRYLVKRTGEKVFLECVQDMDHENMFWYRQDPGLGLRLIYFSYDVKMKEKGDIPEGYSVSREKKERFSLILESASTNQTSMYLCASSFLPGAGNTIYFGEGSWLTVV.

V usage is TRBV27 and J usage is TRBJ2-1, with 9 bases that match TRBD2. J was trimmed by 10 bases and V by 2 bases; bases with no gene match: 3. CDR1 and CDR2 from the germline V gene are MNHEY and SMNVEV (reference sequence). The CDR3 runs 13 residues. The CDR3: CASSLAGGGEQFF. CDR3 sequence (DNA): TGTGCCAGCAGTTTAGCGGGAGGGGGCGAGCAGTTCTTC.

The chain couples TRBV5-1 to TRBJ2-2; 7 bases align to TRBD1. The CDR3 is 16 residues long. CDR1 and CDR2 (germline): SGHRS, YFSETQ. Trimming removed 4 bases from V and 1 base from J; junction bases left unmatched: 7. The DNA of the CDR3 is TGCGCCAGCAGCCTCCAAGGGGGCCAGAACACCGGGGAGCTGTTTTTT. Its protein is CASSLQGGQNTGELFF.

The chain combines TRBV25-1 with TRBJ1-2, with D tentatively TRBD1 (5 bases). The CDR3 runs to 12 residues. Germline V gene lookup returns CDR1 MGHDK and CDR2 SYGVNS. V shed 10 bases and J shed 5 bases, with 14 bases lying between them. The CDR3 region has the DNA TGTGCCACCAATTCTGGGGGGTATGGCTACACCTTC. Protein product: CATNSGGYGYTF.

This chain links TRBV10-2 with TRBJ1-1; D is perhaps TRBD1 (5 bases). The germline V gene encodes CDR1 WSHSY and CDR2 SAAADI. V was cut by 3 bases and J by 6 bases, with 14 bases left in between. The CDR3 has 14 residues. CDR3 DNA sequence: TGCGCCAGCAGTGAAAGGGGAATGCTTTCTGAAGCTTTCTTT. Amino acid sequence: CASSERGMLSEAFF.

This chain uses TRBV4-2 with TRBJ1-1; 8 nucleotides align to TRBD1. The CDR3 spans 16 residues. The J segment lost 5 bases and the V segment lost 1 base, leaving 9 bases of the junction unmatched. The V gene's germline CDR1 is LGHNA and CDR2 YNFKEQ. CDR3 in amino acids: CASSQGHDRGGTEAFF. The DNA of the CDR3 is TGTGCCAGCAGCCAAGGCCACGACAGGGGAGGTACTGAAGCTTTCTTT.

The gene calls are TRBV5-1 and TRBJ1-1; perhaps TRBD1 as D (6 bases). With 5 bases removed from V and 1 base from J, the gap between germline ends came to 12 bases. The CDR3 consists of 14 residues. Germline assignment: CDR1 SGHRS and CDR2 YFSETQ. DNA of the CDR3: TGCGCCAGCAGATCAGGGGATGGGAACACTGAAGCTTTCTTT. Protein sequence: CASRSGDGNTEAFF.

This clone was seen only once. The chain links TRBV19 to TRBJ2-2, with D possibly being TRBD1 (6 bases). The germline V gene has CDR1 LNHDA and CDR2 SQIVND (reference sequence). V was trimmed by 4 bases and J by 6 bases, leaving 12 bases between them. The CDR3 length is 14 residues. CDR3 DNA sequence: TGTGCCAGTAGTACAACAGGGAAGGCCGGGGAGCTGTTTTTT. This translates into CASSTTGKAGELFF.

The V call is TRBV12-5, the J call TRBJ2-5, with 7 bases identical to TRBD1. Germline loops: CDR1 LGHNT, CDR2 FRNRAP. The CDR3 spans 15 residues. The J segment lost 1 base and the V segment lost 4 bases, leaving 6 bases of the junction unmatched. The CDR3 bases are TGTGCTAGTGGTTGGACAGGTTTGCGCCAAGAGACCCAGTACTTC. Residues: CASGWTGLRQETQYF.

This chain joins TRBV28 and TRBJ2-1; 7 bases line up with TRBD2. Germline V gives CDR1 MDHEN, CDR2 SYDVKM. The length of the CDR3 is 14 residues. Germline trimming cut 7 bases from V and 6 bases from J; bases unmatched to any gene: 9. CDR3 amino acids: CASKLGLGTNEQFF. The DNA of the CDR3 is TGTGCCAGCAAACTTGGACTAGGGACCAATGAGCAGTTCTTC.

The chain combines TRBV11-2 with TRBJ2-1, with TRBD2 matching 7 bases. The J segment lost 0 bases and the V segment lost 3 bases, leaving 2 bases of the junction unmatched. Germline loops: CDR1 SGHAT, CDR2 FQNNGV. This CDR3 is built from 15 residues. CDR3 in DNA: TGTGCCAGCAGCTTTAGGGAGGGCTCCTACAATGAGCAGTTCTTC. Encoded protein: CASSFREGSYNEQFF.

The CDR3 sequence: CASSNTYEQYF. In DNA, the CDR3 is TGTGCCAGCAGTAATACCTACGAGCAGTACTTC. V is TRBV6-2 or TRBV6-3 and J is TRBJ2-7, with D unresolved. Germline-derived CDR1 and CDR2 are MNHEY and SVGEGT. The CDR3 extends over 11 amino acids. V lost 5 bases, J lost 2 bases, and 4 bases lay in between.

The rearrangement links TRBV7-2 to TRBJ2-7; D is uncertain. This CDR3 is built from 13 residues. Germline V lookup: CDR1 SGHTA, CDR2 FQGNSA. Deletions cut 2 bases from V and 3 bases from J, with 8 bases between. The CDR3 region has the DNA TGTGCCAGCAGCTTATCAACAGTCTACGAGCAGTACTTC. Translation: CASSLSTVYEQYF.

The J gene is TRBJ1-5, the V gene TRBV30; D uncertain. Germline CDR1 GTSNPN, CDR2 SVGIG (reference sequence). The germline V and J ends were trimmed by 2 bases and 4 bases, with 6 bases remaining between them. The CDR3 has 12 amino acids. The CDR3 DNA is TGTGCCTGGAGTAACGGTAATCAGCCCCAGCATTTT. It encodes CAWSNGNQPQHF.

Regarding this clone: A read error is the likely source, as a far larger clone sits one nucleotide away. This rearrangement joins TRBV11-2 to TRBJ1-5; D remains unclear. V was shortened by 5 bases and J by 0 bases, with 5 bases between the two germline ends. Germline lookup yields CDR1 SGHAT and CDR2 FQNNGV. CDR3 length: 13 residues. CDR3 region: CASSHGSNQPQHF. CDR3 coding DNA: TGTGCCAGCAGCCACGGTAGCAATCAGCCCCAGCATTTT.

V gene TRBV10-1 combines with J gene TRBJ2-1; 11 positions match TRBD1. V was pared by 4 bases and J by 8 bases, with 16 bases of the junction left unmatched. Looked up from germline, CDR1 is WNHNN and CDR2 is SYGVQD (reference sequence). The CDR3 runs to 18 residues. The CDR3 is CASSGKLTGTGGRDEQFF. For the CDR3, the DNA is TGCGCCAGCAGTGGGAAATTAACCGGGACAGGGGGTCGCGATGAGCAGTTCTTC.

The chain couples TRBV10-2 to TRBJ1-2; 12 bases agree with TRBD1. Trimming removed 4 bases from V and 3 bases from J; junction bases left unmatched: 3. In germline, CDR1 is WSHSY, CDR2 SAAADI. The CDR3 sequence is 15 residues long. CDR3 nucleotide sequence: TGCGCCAGCAGTGGGGGGGACAGGGGGCACTATGGCTACACCTTC. Amino acid sequence: CASSGGDRGHYGYTF.

Only one count was recorded for this clone. The rearrangement links TRBV20-1 to TRBJ1-5; a weak D match, TRBD1 (5 bases). The CDR3 is 15 amino acids. Germline V gene sequence: CDR1 DFQATT, CDR2 SNEGSKA (reference sequence). Between the trimmed V and J ends, which lost 3 bases and 0 bases, there was a span of 12 bases. The CDR3 DNA reads as TGCAGTGCTAGTAGGGGCGGGGGTAGCAATCAGCCCCAGCATTTT. Protein sequence: CSASRGGGSNQPQHF.

This chain links TRBV6-1 with TRBJ2-7; TRBD1 agrees at 7 bases. This CDR3 is built from 15 residues. Germline assignment: CDR1 MNHNS and CDR2 SASEGT. V lost 3 bases, J lost 7 bases, and 12 bases stayed unmatched. Written as DNA, the CDR3 is TGTGCCAGCAGTGAGGGTCGACAGGGTTCTGAGGAGCAGTACTTC. Translation gives CASSEGRQGSEEQYF.

In this sample, this clone turned up once. The genes are TRBV4-1 and TRBJ1-1; 7 nucleotides match TRBD1. V was pared by 0 bases and J by 3 bases, with 10 bases of the junction left unmatched. This CDR3 is 17 amino acids long. The germline CDR1 and CDR2 sequences are MGHRA and YSYEKL. The CDR3 sequence is CASSQDQLTQGYTEAFF. The CDR3 region has the DNA TGCGCCAGCAGCCAAGATCAGTTAACACAGGGGTACACTGAAGCTTTCTTT.

The chain's CDR3 is CASNLLQGVSYNEQFF. The CDR3 nucleotides are TGCGCCAGCAATCTGTTACAGGGGGTCTCCTACAATGAGCAGTTCTTC. V and J are TRBV5-1 and TRBJ2-1, with 8 bases fitting TRBD1. The CDR3 consists of 16 residues. The germline CDR1 and CDR2 sequences are SGHRS and YFSETQ. With 6 bases clipped from V and 0 bases from J, the junction kept 8 bases outside the gene matches.

V gene TRBV18 combines with J gene TRBJ2-7; D is ambiguous. The germline gives CDR1 KGHSH, CDR2 LQKENI. The CDR3 covers 13 residues. The ends were cut back, 3 bases at V and 1 base at J, with 7 bases in the middle. The CDR3: CASSPSGSYEQYV. The CDR3 coding sequence is TGTGCCAGCTCACCGTCAGGTTCCTACGAGCAGTACGTC.

The chain recombines TRBV7-2 with TRBJ2-2, with D unclear. In germline, CDR1 is SGHTA, CDR2 FQGNSA. V was trimmed by 6 bases and J by 6 bases, leaving 11 bases between them. This CDR3 region has 13 residues. CDR3 DNA: TGTGCCAGCAGGAAAATAGTGGCCGGGGAGCTGTTTTTT. Translation gives CASRKIVAGELFF.